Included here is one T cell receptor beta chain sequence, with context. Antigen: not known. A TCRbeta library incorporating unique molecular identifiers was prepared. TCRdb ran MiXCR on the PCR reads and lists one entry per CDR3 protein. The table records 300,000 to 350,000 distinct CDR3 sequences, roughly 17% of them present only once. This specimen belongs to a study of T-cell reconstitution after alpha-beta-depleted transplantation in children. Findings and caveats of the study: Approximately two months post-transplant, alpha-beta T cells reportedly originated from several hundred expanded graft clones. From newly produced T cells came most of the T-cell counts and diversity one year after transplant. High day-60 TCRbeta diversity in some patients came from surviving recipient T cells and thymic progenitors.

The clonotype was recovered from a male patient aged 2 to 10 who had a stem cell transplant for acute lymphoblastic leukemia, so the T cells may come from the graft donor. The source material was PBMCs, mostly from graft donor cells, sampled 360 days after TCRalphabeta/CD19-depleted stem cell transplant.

The CDR3 region has the DNA TGTGCCAGCAGTCTGGGACTACCGACCTACGAGCAGTACTTC. Translation: CASSLGLPTYEQYF. The chain carries TRBV6-2 or TRBV6-3 and TRBJ2-7, with 7 positions matching TRBD2. The V gene's germline CDR1 is MNHEY and CDR2 SVGEGT. This CDR3 has 14 amino acids. J lost 2 bases, V lost 5 bases, and 6 bases had no gene match.